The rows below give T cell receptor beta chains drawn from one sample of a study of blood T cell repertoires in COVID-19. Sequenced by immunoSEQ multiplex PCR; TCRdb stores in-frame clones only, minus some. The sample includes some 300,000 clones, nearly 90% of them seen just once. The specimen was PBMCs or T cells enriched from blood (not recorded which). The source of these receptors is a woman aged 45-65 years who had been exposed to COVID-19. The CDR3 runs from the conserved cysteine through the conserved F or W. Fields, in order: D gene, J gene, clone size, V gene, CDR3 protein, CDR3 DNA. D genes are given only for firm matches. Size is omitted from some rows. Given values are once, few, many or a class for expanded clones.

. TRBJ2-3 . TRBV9 CASSVESGEITDTQYF TGTGCCAGCAGCGTAGAATCGGGGGAGATCACAGATACGCAGTATTTT
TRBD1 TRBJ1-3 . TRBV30 CAWSFGQGRGNTIYF TGTGCCTGGAGTTTTGGACAGGGACGGGGAAACACCATATATTTT
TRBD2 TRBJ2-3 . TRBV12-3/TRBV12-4 CASSLAGAAQYF TGTGCCAGCAGCCTAGCGGGGGCGGCGCAGTATTTT
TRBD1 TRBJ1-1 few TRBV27 CASSRQGGLGNTEAFF TGTGCCAGCAGCCGACAGGGGGGATTGGGGAACACTGAAGCTTTCTTT
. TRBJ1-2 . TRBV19 CASSIWGMDYGYTF TGTGCCAGTAGTATATGGGGCATGGACTATGGCTACACCTTC
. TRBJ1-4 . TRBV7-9 CASSPLRVGEKLFF TGTGCCAGCAGCCCCCTCAGGGTGGGGGAAAAACTGTTTTTT
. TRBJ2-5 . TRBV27 CASTPRGRQETQYF TGTGCCAGCACTCCCAGGGGCAGGCAAGAGACCCAGTACTTC
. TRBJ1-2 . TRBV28 CASSPAQGIFNYGYTF TGTGCCAGCAGTCCAGCGCAGGGGATATTTAACTATGGCTACACCTTC
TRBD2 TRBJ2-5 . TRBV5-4 CATRTSGGLQETQYF TGTGCCACCCGGACTAGCGGGGGGTTACAAGAGACCCAGTACTTC
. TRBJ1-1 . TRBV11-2 CASSLESGSNAEAFF TGTGCCAGCAGCTTAGAGAGCGGGTCCAACGCTGAAGCTTTCTTT
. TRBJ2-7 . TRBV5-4 CASSSQQGVEQYF TGTGCCAGCAGCTCCCAACAGGGAGTCGAGCAGTACTTC
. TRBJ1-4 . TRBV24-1 CATKGVNEKLFF TGTGCCACCAAGGGGGTCAACGAAAAACTGTTTTTT
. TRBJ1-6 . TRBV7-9 CASSPMEGAGNSPLHF TGTGCCAGCAGCCCAATGGAAGGGGCTGGTAATTCACCCCTCCACTTT
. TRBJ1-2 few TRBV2 CASSSGSGVYGYTF TGTGCCAGCAGCAGCGGGTCAGGTGTGTATGGCTACACCTTC
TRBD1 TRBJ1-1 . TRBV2 CASREDRGTEAFF TGTGCCAGCAGGGAGGACAGGGGAACTGAAGCTTTCTTT
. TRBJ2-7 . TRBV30 CAWARGPYEQYF TGTGCCTGGGCCAGGGGCCCCTACGAGCAGTACTTC
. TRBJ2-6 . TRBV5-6 CASSLGVGTTGANVLTF TGTGCCAGCAGCTTAGGGGTCGGGACAACTGGGGCCAACGTCCTGACTTTC
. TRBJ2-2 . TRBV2 CASMWGVRTGELFF TGTGCCAGCATGTGGGGCGTTCGTACCGGGGAGCTGTTTTTT
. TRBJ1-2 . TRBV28 CASTIGDYGYTF TGTGCCAGCACCATAGGGGACTATGGCTACACCTTC
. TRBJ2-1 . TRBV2 CASSDSIEQFF TGTGCCAGCAGCGATAGTATTGAGCAGTTCTTC
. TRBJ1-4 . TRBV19 CASSILGGKNEKLFF TGTGCCAGTAGCATACTAGGGGGAAAAAATGAAAAACTGTTTTTT
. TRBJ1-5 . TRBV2 CASSDQSSYSNQPQHF TGTGCCAGCAGTGATCAGTCCTCTTATAGCAATCAGCCCCAGCATTTT
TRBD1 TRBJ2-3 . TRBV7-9 CASSRPDRGTDTQYF TGTGCCAGCAGTCGGCCGGACAGGGGCACAGATACGCAGTATTTT
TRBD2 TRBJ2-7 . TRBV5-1 CASSPGGGSYEQYF TGCGCCAGCAGCCCCGGGGGGGGGTCCTACGAGCAGTACTTC
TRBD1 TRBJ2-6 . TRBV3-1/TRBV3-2 CASSPLTGLSSGANVLTF TGTGCCAGCAGCCCTTTGACAGGGCTAAGCTCTGGGGCCAACGTCCTGACTTTC